This section outlines one T cell receptor beta chain sequence together with its context. No antigen is known for it. Germline CDR1 SGHTA, CDR2 FQGNSA. V was shortened by 5 bases and J by 7 bases, with 18 bases between the two germline ends. This CDR3 is 14 amino acids long. This sample stems from a study of T cells in localized non-small cell lung cancer. Here immunoSEQ multiplex PCR was the method, and the copy in TCRdb shows in-frame clones only, minus some. The data contain 70,000 to 75,000 clones, about 88% of them singletons. Study-wide findings and caveats: Longer overall survival accompanied higher blood T cell density.

The J gene is TRBJ2-7, the V gene TRBV7-2; TRBD2 is a possible D gene (5 bases). The sequenced sample was peripheral blood, obtained before any cancer treatment. The clonotype was recovered from a female donor aged 60 or older with stage I lung adenocarcinoma. CDR3 sequence: CASSIGRSEGEQYF. CDR3 nucleotides: TGTGCCAGCAGCATAGGACGGTCTGAGGGAGAGCAGTACTTC. The full variable domain, rest sourced from reference TRBV7-2 and TRBJ2-7, is GAGVSQSPSNKVTEKGKDVELRCDPISGHTALYWYRQSLGQGLEFLIYFQGNSAPDKSGLPSDRFSAERTGGSVSTLTIQRTQQEDSAVYLCASSIGRSEGEQYFGPGTRLTVT.